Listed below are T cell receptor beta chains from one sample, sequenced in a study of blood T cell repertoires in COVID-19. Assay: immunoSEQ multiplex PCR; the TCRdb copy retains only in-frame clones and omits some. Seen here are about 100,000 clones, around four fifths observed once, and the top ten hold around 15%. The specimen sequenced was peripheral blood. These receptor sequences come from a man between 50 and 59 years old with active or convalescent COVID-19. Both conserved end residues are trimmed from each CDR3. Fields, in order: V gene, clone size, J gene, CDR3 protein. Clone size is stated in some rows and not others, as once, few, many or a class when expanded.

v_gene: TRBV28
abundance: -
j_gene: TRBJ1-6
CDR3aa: ASSPSPGTGDNSPLH

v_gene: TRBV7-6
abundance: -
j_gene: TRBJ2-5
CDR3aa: ASSTISSGRETQY

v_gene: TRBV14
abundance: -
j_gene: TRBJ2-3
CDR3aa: ASSQGLAGHTDTQY

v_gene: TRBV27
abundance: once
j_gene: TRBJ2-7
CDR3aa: ASSLRTSYEQY

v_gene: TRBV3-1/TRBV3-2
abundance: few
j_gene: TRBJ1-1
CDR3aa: ASSQADRRAEAF

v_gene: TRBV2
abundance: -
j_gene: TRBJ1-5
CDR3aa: ASGSGTASGPQH

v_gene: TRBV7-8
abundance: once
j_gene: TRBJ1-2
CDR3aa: ASSLARQPGGYT

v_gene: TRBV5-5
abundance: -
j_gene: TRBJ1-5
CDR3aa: ASSLNTANQPQH

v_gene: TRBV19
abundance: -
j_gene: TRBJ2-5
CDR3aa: ASSRDRGETQY

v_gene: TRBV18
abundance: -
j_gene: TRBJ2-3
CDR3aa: ASLAGRGTDTQY

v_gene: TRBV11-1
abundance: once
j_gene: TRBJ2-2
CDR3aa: ASSFGGEAGYGELF

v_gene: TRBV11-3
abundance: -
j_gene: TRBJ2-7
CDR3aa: ASSPTSYEQY

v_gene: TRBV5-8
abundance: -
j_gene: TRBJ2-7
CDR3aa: ASSYKPPGELYEQY

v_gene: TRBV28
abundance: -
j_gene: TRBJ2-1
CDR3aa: ASSLTEGQGF

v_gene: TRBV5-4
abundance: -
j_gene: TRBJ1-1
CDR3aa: ASSPPARQNTEAF

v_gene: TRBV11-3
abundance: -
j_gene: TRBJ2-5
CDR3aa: ASSTYRGAETQY

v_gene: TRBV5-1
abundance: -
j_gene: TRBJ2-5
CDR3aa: ASSRTSGNGETQY

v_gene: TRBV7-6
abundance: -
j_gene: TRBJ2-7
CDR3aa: ASSPGQFSIHEQY

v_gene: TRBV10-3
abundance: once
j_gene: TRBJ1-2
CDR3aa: AISPGGYGYT

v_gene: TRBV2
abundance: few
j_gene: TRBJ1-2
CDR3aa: ASSEQGSYGYT

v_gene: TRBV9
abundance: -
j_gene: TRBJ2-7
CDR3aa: ASSDGGSYEQY

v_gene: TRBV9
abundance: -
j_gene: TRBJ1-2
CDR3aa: ASSARTGGNYGYT

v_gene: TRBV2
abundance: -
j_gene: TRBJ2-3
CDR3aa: ASSMDRGASDTQY

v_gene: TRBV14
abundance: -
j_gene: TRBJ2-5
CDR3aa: ASSPRASGGGETQY

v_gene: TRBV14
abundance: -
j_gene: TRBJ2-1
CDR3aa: ASSQTLEQF

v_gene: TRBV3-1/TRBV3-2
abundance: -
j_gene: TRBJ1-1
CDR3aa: ASSLRTGDTEAF

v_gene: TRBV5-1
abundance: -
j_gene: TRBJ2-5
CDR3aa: ASSLDPAGGGETQY